The 9 T cell receptor beta chains given below trace back to one sample, sequenced in a study of cytomegalovirus exposure and HLA in healthy donors. With 60 Vbeta and 13 Jbeta primers, the PCR was carried out. Clones were read by immunoSEQ multiplex PCR, and TCRdb kept only the in-frame ones, dropping some. The sample shows 40,000 to 60,000 clones, approximately 77% of them seen only once. Material for sequencing was PBMCs. The receptors stem from a woman aged 45 to 65 in good health and CMV-seronegative.

The chain links TRBV6-1 to TRBJ2-7; D call uncertain. The germline V gene encodes CDR1 MNHNS and CDR2 SASEGT. The CDR3 sequence is 11 residues long. Trimming shortened V by 4 bases and J by 12 bases, and 13 bases separated the two germline ends. This chain's CDR3 is CASSGISTGYF. In DNA, the CDR3 is TGTGCCAGCAGTGGCATCTCTACGGGGTACTTC.

This chain links TRBV21-1 with TRBJ2-5; the table's D call, TRBD2, has no DNA check behind it. TRBV21-1 is a pseudogene locus. The CDR3 has 21 amino acids. CDR3 region: CASSKGGRTSGIERGQETQYF. For the CDR3, the DNA is TGTGCCAGCAGCAAGGGAGGTCGGACTAGCGGGATCGAACGGGGCCAAGAGACCCAGTACTTC.

The chain combines TRBV5-6 with TRBJ2-7; TRBD1 agrees at 8 bases. The germline V gene encodes CDR1 SGHDT and CDR2 YYEEEE. The CDR3 runs 15 residues. Trimming removed 3 bases from V and 3 bases from J; junction bases left unmatched: 8. The CDR3 DNA sequence: TGTGCCAGCAGCTCCTACAGGGGGTCAGGCTACGAGCAGTACTTC. Translated: CASSSYRGSGYEQYF.

The chain joins TRBV7-9 to TRBJ2-5; TRBD1 aligns across 9 bases. This CDR3 is built from 17 residues. V trimming: 3 bases; J trimming: 1 base; junction bases outside the gene matches: 9. Germline CDR1 and CDR2: SEHNR and FQNEAQ (reference sequence). The CDR3 DNA follows: TGTGCCAGCAGCTTGGGTACAGGGGGCGGGAGCCAAGAGACCCAGTACTTC. It translates to CASSLGTGGGSQETQYF.

This chain joins TRBV7-8 and TRBJ1-4, with no clear D. The length of the CDR3 is 14 residues. Germline loops: CDR1 SGHVS, CDR2 FQNEAQ. The V end was cut by 0 bases, the J end by 8 bases, with 10 bases between. CDR3 coding DNA: TGTGCCAGCAGCTTAGCCAGGTTGGGCGAAAAACTGTTTTTT. Its translation is CASSLARLGEKLFF.

This clone has just a few counts. V usage is TRBV14 and J usage is TRBJ1-1; weak D call: TRBD1 (5 bases). This CDR3 contains 14 residues. Per the germline V gene, CDR1 is SGHDN and CDR2 is FVKESK. V lost 1 base and J 2 bases, leaving 8 bases between the germline ends. The CDR3: CASSQGGGNTEAFF. The CDR3 DNA reads TGTGCCAGCAGCCAAGGGGGGGGTAACACTGAAGCTTTCTTT.

This clone has only one observation. The V gene is TRBV9, the J gene TRBJ1-3; tentative D call: TRBD1 (5 bases). Per the germline V gene, CDR1 is SGDLS and CDR2 is YYNGEE. The germline V and J ends were trimmed by 0 bases and 3 bases, with 16 bases remaining between them. This CDR3 region has 17 residues. DNA of the CDR3: TGTGCCAGCAGCGTAGGTCAGGGTGGTTTCTTTGGAAACACCATATATTTT. Translation gives CASSVGQGGFFGNTIYF.

The V call is TRBV7-3, the J call TRBJ2-5; 11 nucleotides agree with TRBD2. Trimming took 5 bases from V and 5 from J; bases not matched to a gene: 7. The CDR3 spans 15 residues. Germline V lookup: CDR1 SGHTA, CDR2 FQGTGA. The DNA for the CDR3 is TGTGCCAGCAGCCTTAGCGGGGGGGCCGGTGAGACCCAGTACTTC. It codes for CASSLSGGAGETQYF.

V is TRBV19 and J is TRBJ1-1; no clear D. Germline V gives CDR1 LNHDA, CDR2 SQIVND (reference sequence). V was pared by 3 bases and J by 1 base, with 6 bases between. The CDR3 runs to 13 residues. The CDR3 loop reads CASSIVRNTEAFF. The CDR3 nucleotides read TGTGCCAGTAGTATTGTGAGGAACACTGAAGCTTTCTTT.